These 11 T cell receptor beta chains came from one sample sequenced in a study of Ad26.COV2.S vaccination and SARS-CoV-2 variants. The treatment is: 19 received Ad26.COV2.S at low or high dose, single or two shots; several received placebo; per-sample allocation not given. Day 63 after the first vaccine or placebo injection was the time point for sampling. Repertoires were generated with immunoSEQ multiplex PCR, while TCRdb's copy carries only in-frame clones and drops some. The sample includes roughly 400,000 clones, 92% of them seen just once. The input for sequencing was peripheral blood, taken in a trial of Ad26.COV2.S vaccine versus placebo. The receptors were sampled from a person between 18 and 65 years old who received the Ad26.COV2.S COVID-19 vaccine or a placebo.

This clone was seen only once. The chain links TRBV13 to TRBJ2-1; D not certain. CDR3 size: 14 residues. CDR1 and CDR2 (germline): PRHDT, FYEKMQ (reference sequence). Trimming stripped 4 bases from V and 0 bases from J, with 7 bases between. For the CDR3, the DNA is TGTGCCAGCAGCTCCTGGGGCTCCTACAATGAGCAGTTCTTC. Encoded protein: CASSSWGSYNEQFF.

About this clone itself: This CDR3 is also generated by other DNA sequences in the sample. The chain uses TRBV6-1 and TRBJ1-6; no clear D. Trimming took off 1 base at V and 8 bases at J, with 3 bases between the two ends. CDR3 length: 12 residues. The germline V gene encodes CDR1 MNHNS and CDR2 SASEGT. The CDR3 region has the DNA TGTGCCAGCAGTGAAGGGGATTCACCCCTCCACTTT. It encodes CASSEGDSPLHF.

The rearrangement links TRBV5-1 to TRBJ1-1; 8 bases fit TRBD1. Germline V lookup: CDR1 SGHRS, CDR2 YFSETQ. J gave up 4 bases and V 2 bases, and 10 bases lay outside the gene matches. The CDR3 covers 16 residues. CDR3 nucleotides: TGCGCCAGCAGCTTAAGGACAGGGCAAGGGGCCACTGAAGCTTTCTTT. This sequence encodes CASSLRTGQGATEAFF.

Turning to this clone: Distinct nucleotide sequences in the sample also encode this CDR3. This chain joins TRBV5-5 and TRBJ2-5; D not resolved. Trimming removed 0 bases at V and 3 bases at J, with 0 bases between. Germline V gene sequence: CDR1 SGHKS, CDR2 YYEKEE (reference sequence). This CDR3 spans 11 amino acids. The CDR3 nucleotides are TGTGCCAGCAGCTTGGAAGAGACCCAGTACTTC. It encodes CASSLEETQYF.

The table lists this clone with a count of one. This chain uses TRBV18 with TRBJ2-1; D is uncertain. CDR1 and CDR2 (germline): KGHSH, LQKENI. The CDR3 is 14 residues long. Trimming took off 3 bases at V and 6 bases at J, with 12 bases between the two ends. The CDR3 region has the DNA TGTGCCAGCTCACCTCAAAGGACCGTCAATGAGCAGTTCTTC. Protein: CASSPQRTVNEQFF.

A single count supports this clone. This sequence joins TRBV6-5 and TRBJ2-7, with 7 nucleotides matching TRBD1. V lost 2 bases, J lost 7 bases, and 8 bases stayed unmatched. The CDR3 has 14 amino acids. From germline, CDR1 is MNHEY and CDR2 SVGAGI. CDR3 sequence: CASSYHRQGGEQYF. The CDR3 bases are TGTGCCAGCAGTTACCATAGACAGGGTGGGGAGCAGTACTTC.

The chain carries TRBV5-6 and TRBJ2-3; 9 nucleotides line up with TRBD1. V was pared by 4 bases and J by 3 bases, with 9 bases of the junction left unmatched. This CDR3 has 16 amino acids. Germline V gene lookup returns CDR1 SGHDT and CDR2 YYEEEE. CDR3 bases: TGTGCCAGCAGCCTTATCCGGGACAGGGTTACAGATACGCAGTATTTT. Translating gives CASSLIRDRVTDTQYF.

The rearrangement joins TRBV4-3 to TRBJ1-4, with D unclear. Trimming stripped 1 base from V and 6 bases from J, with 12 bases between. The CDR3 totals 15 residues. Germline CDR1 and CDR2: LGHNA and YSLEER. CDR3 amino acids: CASSQVPGRHEKLFF. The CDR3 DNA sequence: TGCGCCAGCAGCCAAGTCCCAGGCAGGCATGAAAAACTGTTTTTT.

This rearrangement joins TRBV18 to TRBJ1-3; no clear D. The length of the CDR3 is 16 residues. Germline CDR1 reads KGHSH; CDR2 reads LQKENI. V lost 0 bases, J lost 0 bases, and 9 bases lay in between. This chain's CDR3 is CASSPPGTASGNTIYF. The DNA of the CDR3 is TGTGCCAGCTCACCACCGGGAACAGCCTCTGGAAACACCATATATTTT.

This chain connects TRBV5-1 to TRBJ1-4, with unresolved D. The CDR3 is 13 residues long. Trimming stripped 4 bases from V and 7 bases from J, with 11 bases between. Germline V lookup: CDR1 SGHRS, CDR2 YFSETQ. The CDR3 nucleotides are TGCGCCAGCAGCGCCTCCCCCGCTGAAAAACTGTTTTTT. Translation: CASSASPAEKLFF.

CDR3 region: CARGDPNTGELFF. CDR3 bases: TGTGCCAGGGGGGACCCGAACACCGGGGAGCTGTTTTTT. The chain is built from TRBV21-1 and TRBJ2-2. TRBV21-1 is termed a pseudogene. This CDR3 contains 13 residues.